The rows below give T cell receptor beta chains drawn from one sample of a study of blood T cell repertoires in COVID-19. Assay used: immunoSEQ multiplex PCR; TCRdb lists only in-frame clones, some missing. The table includes 180,000 or so clones, around 86% detected once. The specimen was peripheral blood. The source of these receptors is a man younger than 30 with acute or convalescent COVID-19. Both conserved end residues are part of each CDR3. The D gene is left open where the match is weak. Size values are once, few and many counts, or a class for expanded clones, and some rows have none.

TGTGCCAGCAGCGCAGGGGGAACGCTCTCTGGGGCCAACGTCCTGACTTTC | CASSAGGTLSGANVLTF | TRBV9 | - | TRBJ2-6 | TRBD1
TGTGCCAGTTCCCCCGCGGCGGATACGCAGTATTTT | CASSPAADTQYF | TRBV19 | - | TRBJ2-3 | -
TGTGCCAGCAGTTTATCGATTACCCCAGGTCCCGGGGATGGCTACACCTTC | CASSLSITPGPGDGYTF | TRBV27 | - | TRBJ1-2 | -
TGCGCCAGCAGCTCCGGGACTAACTATGGCTACACCTTC | CASSSGTNYGYTF | TRBV5-1 | - | TRBJ1-2 | -
TGCAGCGTTGAAGATCAGGGGGCGATGAACACTGAAGCTTTCTTT | CSVEDQGAMNTEAFF | TRBV29-1 | - | TRBJ1-1 | TRBD1
TGTGCCAGCTCACCTCAGGGTAGGGACCAAGAGACCCAGTACTTC | CASSPQGRDQETQYF | TRBV18 | - | TRBJ2-5 | -
TGTGCCAGCAGCCAGGAGGGACAGGGGGCGCGAGGCTACACCTTC | CASSQEGQGARGYTF | TRBV6-5 | - | TRBJ1-2 | TRBD1
TGTGCCTGGAGGGATGCTATACCACGACAGGGGATAGATGAGCAGTTCTTC | CAWRDAIPRQGIDEQFF | TRBV30 | - | TRBJ2-1 | TRBD1
TGTGCCAGCGGAATGACAGGGAGCAATGAGCAGTTCTTC | CASGMTGSNEQFF | TRBV7-8 | - | TRBJ2-1 | TRBD1
TGCGCCAGCAGCAAAGATGCAGTTACCTACGAGCAGTACTTC | CASSKDAVTYEQYF | TRBV5-1 | - | TRBJ2-7 | -
TGTGCCAGCAGTTCTGACAGGGTACGAGGCTACACCTTC | CASSSDRVRGYTF | TRBV28 | - | TRBJ1-2 | TRBD1
TGTGCCAGCAGCTCCCTGACCGACACAAATGGCTACACCTTC | CASSSLTDTNGYTF | TRBV7-9 | - | TRBJ1-2 | -
TGCGCCAGCAGCTTGGAATCAGGGGGCTACAATGAGCAGTTCTTC | CASSLESGGYNEQFF | TRBV5-1 | - | TRBJ2-1 | TRBD1
TGTGCCAGCAGCGCCGGGACAGGGGACACAGATACGCAGTATTTT | CASSAGTGDTDTQYF | TRBV6-4 | once | TRBJ2-3 | TRBD1
TGTGCCAGTAGTCGTCGCAGGGCCTATAATCAGCCCCAGCATTTT | CASSRRRAYNQPQHF | TRBV19 | - | TRBJ1-5 | -
TGCGCCAGCAGCCAAGATTATTTAGGTGACAGTCGGTTGAACACTGAAGCTTTCTTT | CASSQDYLGDSRLNTEAFF | TRBV4-1 | - | TRBJ1-1 | -
TGCGCCAGCAGTCCCGAGCCTGATTCACCCCTCCACTTT | CASSPEPDSPLHF | TRBV5-1 | - | TRBJ1-6 | -
TGCGCCAGCAGCCAGCCGGGATACGTCTACGAGCAGTACTTC | CASSQPGYVYEQYF | TRBV4-1 | - | TRBJ2-7 | -
TGTGCCAGCAGCTTAAGTGGGGCAGGAAACAATGAGCAGTTCTTC | CASSLSGAGNNEQFF | TRBV7-3 | - | TRBJ2-1 | -
TGCGCCAGCAGCTTGGGGTCTAGCGGGGGCAGCACAGATACGCAGTATTTT | CASSLGSSGGSTDTQYF | TRBV5-1 | few | TRBJ2-3 | TRBD2
TGTGCCAGCAGAGGACAGGGGAATCAAGAGACCCAGTACTTC | CASRGQGNQETQYF | TRBV27 | - | TRBJ2-5 | TRBD1
TGTGCCAGCAGCCAGGGGGGGGCGAAAGCTTTCTTT | CASSQGGAKAFF | TRBV4-2 | - | TRBJ1-1 | -
TGTGCCAGTAGTATAGACAGGGACAATCAGCCCCAGCATTTT | CASSIDRDNQPQHF | TRBV19 | - | TRBJ1-5 | -
TGTGCCAGCAGTGATCCGGGACAGGGGTACACCGGGGAGCTGTTTTTT | CASSDPGQGYTGELFF | TRBV25-1 | once | TRBJ2-2 | TRBD1
TGCGCCAGCAGCACAGGTCGACAGGGGTGGGGCTACACCTTC | CASSTGRQGWGYTF | TRBV5-1 | - | TRBJ1-2 | TRBD1
TGTGCCAGCAACTCGGCGGGGGGAGGGGGAACTGAAGCTTTCTTT | CASNSAGGGGTEAFF | TRBV6-5 | - | TRBJ1-1 | -
TGTGCCAGCAGCTTAGGCCCCGGGACGAACACCGGGGAGCTGTTTTTT | CASSLGPGTNTGELFF | TRBV7-6 | - | TRBJ2-2 | -
TGTGCCAGCAGCCGAACCGGGACTACAATTCCACGGAGCACCGGGGAGCTGTTTTTT | CASSRTGTTIPRSTGELFF | TRBV3-1/TRBV3-2 | - | TRBJ2-2 | TRBD2
TGTGCCAGCAGCCAAGGGGGAGGGGACAACTATGGCTACACCTTC | CASSQGGGDNYGYTF | TRBV3-1/TRBV3-2 | - | TRBJ1-2 | -
TGTGCCAGTAGTACTACGGGACAGGGGCAGTCTGGGGCCAACGTCCTGACTTTC | CASSTTGQGQSGANVLTF | TRBV19 | - | TRBJ2-6 | TRBD1
TGTGCCAGCAGCTCCCGGACAGGGGGCACAGATACGCAGTATTTT | CASSSRTGGTDTQYF | TRBV7-3 | - | TRBJ2-3 | TRBD1
TGTGCCAGCAGCAATAGGGGGGGGTTGAGCGCTTTCTTT | CASSNRGGLSAFF | TRBV12-3/TRBV12-4 | - | TRBJ1-1 | -
TGTGCCAGCAGCTATTCAACATACCAGGGGGAGACCCAGTACTTC | CASSYSTYQGETQYF | TRBV5-8 | - | TRBJ2-5 | -
TGTGCCAGCAGGGAGACTAGCGGGGGGCTGGCGCAGTATTTT | CASRETSGGLAQYF | TRBV27 | - | TRBJ2-3 | TRBD2
TGTGCCAGCTCACCACAAGGGACAGGGATTCAGCCCCAGCATTTT | CASSPQGTGIQPQHF | TRBV18 | - | TRBJ1-5 | TRBD1
TGTGCCTGGAGTGTACAGGGACAGGGTAATCAGCCCCAGCATTTT | CAWSVQGQGNQPQHF | TRBV30 | few | TRBJ1-5 | TRBD1
TGTGCCAGCAGTTACTCCCGGACAGGGGGTGGTTATGGCTACACCTTC | CASSYSRTGGGYGYTF | TRBV6-5 | many | TRBJ1-2 | TRBD1
TGCGCCAGCAGCTTGGCAGGGCTAGATACGCAGTATTTT | CASSLAGLDTQYF | TRBV5-1 | - | TRBJ2-3 | -
TGTGCTAGTGTCCTGAGAGAGGGAACTAATGAAAAACTGTTTTTT | CASVLREGTNEKLFF | TRBV12-5 | - | TRBJ1-4 | -
TGTGCCAGCTCCAAGACAGGGAGCACAGATACGCAGTATTTT | CASSKTGSTDTQYF | TRBV18 | - | TRBJ2-3 | TRBD1
TGTGCCAGCAGCTTCGGGAGCTCTGGAAACACCATATATTTT | CASSFGSSGNTIYF | TRBV5-6 | - | TRBJ1-3 | -
TGTGCCAGCAGCCAAGATGGGGCAGTGTGGTCCTCTGGGGCCAACGTCCTGACTTTC | CASSQDGAVWSSGANVLTF | TRBV14 | - | TRBJ2-6 | -
TGTGCCATCAGTGAGTCCGCGGCTAGCGGCCTTCAAGAGACCCAGTACTTC | CAISESAASGLQETQYF | TRBV10-3 | - | TRBJ2-5 | TRBD2
TGTGCCAGCAGCACAGAACAGGGGGGCAGGGATGAGCAGTTCTTC | CASSTEQGGRDEQFF | TRBV6-5 | - | TRBJ2-1 | TRBD1
TGTGCCAGTAATATTCGCGGTGGCTACACCTTC | CASNIRGGYTF | TRBV19 | - | TRBJ1-2 | -
TGTGCCACCAGTGATGGAGGGGATCCTGAAGCTTTCTTT | CATSDGGDPEAFF | TRBV24-1 | - | TRBJ1-1 | -
TGTGCCAGCAGCGGACAAGCGGGGGCAGCGAACACTGAAGCTTTCTTT | CASSGQAGAANTEAFF | TRBV9 | - | TRBJ1-1 | -
TGTGCCATCAGGCCAGGACAGGGTGAAAATCAGCCCCAGCATTTT | CAIRPGQGENQPQHF | TRBV10-3 | - | TRBJ1-5 | TRBD1
TGTGCCAGCAGCTTGGGAGGCACCTTAAACACTGAAGCTTTCTTT | CASSLGGTLNTEAFF | TRBV5-8 | - | TRBJ1-1 | -
TGTGCCAGCAGCTTAATCCAAGCTAACACTGAAGCTTTCTTT | CASSLIQANTEAFF | TRBV13 | - | TRBJ1-1 | -
TGTGCCAGCAGCACGAAAAGGTTTTTGACAGGCCAAAGCTCTGGAAACACCATATATTTT | CASSTKRFLTGQSSGNTIYF | TRBV7-9 | - | TRBJ1-3 | -
TGTGCCAGCAGCCGCCCGACAGGGAGCAATGAGCAGTTCTTC | CASSRPTGSNEQFF | TRBV28 | - | TRBJ2-1 | TRBD1
TGTGCCAGCAGCCAGACCCAACGACAAGCAACTAATGAAAAACTGTTTTTT | CASSQTQRQATNEKLFF | TRBV4-2 | - | TRBJ1-4 | -
TGCGCCAGCAGCCACAGACAGGGGGCAAAAGGTGAAGCTTTCTTT | CASSHRQGAKGEAFF | TRBV4-1 | - | TRBJ1-1 | TRBD1
TGTGCCAGCAGTTCCGAGGTTAGGGAGCAGTTCTTC | CASSSEVREQFF | TRBV6-5 | - | TRBJ2-1 | -
TGTGCCAGCAGTGAAGGTCGGGGGATAGCCAAAAACATTCAGTACTTC | CASSEGRGIAKNIQYF | TRBV6-1 | - | TRBJ2-4 | -
TGTGCCAGTAGTCTCGGACTAGCCGTTGTTTCAGATACGCAGTATTTT | CASSLGLAVVSDTQYF | TRBV19 | - | TRBJ2-3 | TRBD2